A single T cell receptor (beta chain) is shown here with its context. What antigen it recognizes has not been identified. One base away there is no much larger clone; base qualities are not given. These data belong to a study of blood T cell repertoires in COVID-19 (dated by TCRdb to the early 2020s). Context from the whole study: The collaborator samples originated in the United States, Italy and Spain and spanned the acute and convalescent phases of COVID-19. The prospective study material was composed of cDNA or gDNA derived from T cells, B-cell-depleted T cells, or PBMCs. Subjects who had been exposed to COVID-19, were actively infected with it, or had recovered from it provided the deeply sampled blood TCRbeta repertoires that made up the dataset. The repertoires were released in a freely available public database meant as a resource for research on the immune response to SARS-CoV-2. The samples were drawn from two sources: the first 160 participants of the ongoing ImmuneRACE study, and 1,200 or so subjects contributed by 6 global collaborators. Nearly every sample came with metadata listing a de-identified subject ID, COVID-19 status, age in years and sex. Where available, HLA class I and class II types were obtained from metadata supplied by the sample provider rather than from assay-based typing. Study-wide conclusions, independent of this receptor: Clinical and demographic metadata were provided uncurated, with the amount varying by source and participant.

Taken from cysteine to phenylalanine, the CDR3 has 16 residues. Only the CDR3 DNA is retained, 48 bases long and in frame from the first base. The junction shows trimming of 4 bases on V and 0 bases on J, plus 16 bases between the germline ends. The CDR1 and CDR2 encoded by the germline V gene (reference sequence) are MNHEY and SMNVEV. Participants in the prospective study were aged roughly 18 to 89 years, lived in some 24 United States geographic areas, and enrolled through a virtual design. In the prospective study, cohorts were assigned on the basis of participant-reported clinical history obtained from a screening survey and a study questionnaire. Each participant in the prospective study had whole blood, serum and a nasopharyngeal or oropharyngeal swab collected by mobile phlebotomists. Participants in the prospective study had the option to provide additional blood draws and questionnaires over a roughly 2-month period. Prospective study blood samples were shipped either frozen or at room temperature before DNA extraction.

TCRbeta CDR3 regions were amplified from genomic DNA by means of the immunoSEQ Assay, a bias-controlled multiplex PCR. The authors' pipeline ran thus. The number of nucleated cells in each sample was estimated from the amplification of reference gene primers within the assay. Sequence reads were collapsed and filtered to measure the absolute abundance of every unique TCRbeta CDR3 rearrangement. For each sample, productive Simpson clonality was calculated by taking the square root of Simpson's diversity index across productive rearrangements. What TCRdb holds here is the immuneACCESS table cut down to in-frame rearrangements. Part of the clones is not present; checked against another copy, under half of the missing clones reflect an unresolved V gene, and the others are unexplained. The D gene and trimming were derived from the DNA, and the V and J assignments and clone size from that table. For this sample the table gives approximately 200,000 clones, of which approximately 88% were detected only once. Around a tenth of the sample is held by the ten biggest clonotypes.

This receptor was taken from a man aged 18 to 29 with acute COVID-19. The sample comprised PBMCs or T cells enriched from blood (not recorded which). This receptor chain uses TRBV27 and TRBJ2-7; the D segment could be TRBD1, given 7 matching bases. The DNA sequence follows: TGTGCCAGCAGTTCCCCGGCCAGGGGGGCCTCCTACGAGCAGTACTTC. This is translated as CASSSPARGASYEQYF.